The rows below give T cell receptor beta chains drawn from one sample of a study of blood T cell repertoires in COVID-19. Only in-frame clones appear in the TCRdb table, and some are missing; sequencing was by immunoSEQ multiplex PCR. The sample shows about 240,000 clones, under 85% of them seen only once. Sequenced material: peripheral blood. The receptors stem from a man aged 30-40 years who had recovered from COVID-19. Each CDR3 is given without its conserved first and last residue.

>TRBV12-3/TRBV12-4|TRBJ1-2
ASSVTENYGYT
>TRBV2|TRBJ1-1
ASSIDRAHYGL
>TRBV6-5|TRBJ1-1
ASSTGGEAF
>TRBV27|TRBJ2-7
ATKSRQGTPEQPQYEQY
>TRBV7-7|TRBJ1-5
ASSLVFKFAGTGGAGQPQH
>TRBV7-9|TRBJ2-5
ASSDGHAGSQETQY
>TRBV6-5|TRBJ2-7
ASSYSATGDEQY
>TRBV10-2|TRBJ1-1
ASSEQGSTEAF
>TRBV10-2|TRBJ2-5
ASSQWRGETQY
>TRBV19|TRBJ1-6
ASRATGTVNSPLH
>TRBV10-2|TRBJ1-6
ASRDRISSPLH
>TRBV7-9|TRBJ2-7
ASSRGLPYEQY
>TRBV29-1|TRBJ1-4
SVRTNEKLF
>TRBV11-1|TRBJ1-6
ASSSYTGTANSPLH
>TRBV6-5|TRBJ1-5
ASSPGGPGNQPQH
>TRBV4-1|TRBJ2-2
ASSQQRPNTGELF
>TRBV24-1|TRBJ2-1
ATSDLGQGAKDEQF
>TRBV18|TRBJ1-3
ASSPVEREVTIY
>TRBV18|TRBJ2-7
ASSPRQGYEQY
>TRBV25-1|TRBJ1-5
ASSEYLSNQPQH
>TRBV2|TRBJ1-6
ASRGTSPNSPLH
>TRBV28|TRBJ1-2
ASSSGQLYGYT
>TRBV7-6|TRBJ2-7
ASSLNIGARRDSEQY
>TRBV27|TRBJ2-7
ASSAGSGITYEQY
>TRBV19|TRBJ1-2
ASSTGTGTGGLYGYT
>TRBV2|TRBJ1-6
ASSQRGYNSPLH
>TRBV5-4|TRBJ2-3
ASSFRLDDTDTQY
>TRBV6-1|TRBJ1-1
ASIEGQPLMNTEAF
>TRBV4-1|TRBJ2-1
ASSQPAGSYNEQF
>TRBV5-1|TRBJ2-7
ASSLLITGQNYEQY
>TRBV9|TRBJ1-5
ASSMQGNQPQH
>TRBV19|TRBJ2-1
ASSPKYRGTEQF
>TRBV27|TRBJ2-2
ASSFSSSGELF
>TRBV5-8|TRBJ1-5
ASSFFIGQVNQPQH
>TRBV9|TRBJ1-6
ASSARVYSPLH
>TRBV21-1|TRBJ2-1
ASSKALLEGGNEQF
>TRBV19|TRBJ2-3
ASSPWDSTTDTQY
>TRBV13|TRBJ1-1
ASSLSGRFGSEAF
>TRBV28|TRBJ1-2
ASSLGHRGYGYT
>TRBV4-1|TRBJ2-7
ASSQDSRAGNSYEQY
>TRBV5-4|TRBJ2-1
ASSFGQGNGNEQF
>TRBV29-1|TRBJ1-3
SVQRAGSGNTIY
>TRBV5-1|TRBJ1-3
ASSLLGQGAGNTIY
>TRBV27|TRBJ1-2
ATRIQGDGGYT
>TRBV5-1|TRBJ1-1
ASSDRARTEAF
>TRBV7-2|TRBJ1-4
ASSLRTARWEKLF
>TRBV12-5|TRBJ1-4
ASGLVPPDRFNNEKLF
>TRBV4-1|TRBJ1-2
ASSQVLTGEEGYT
>TRBV6-4|TRBJ2-1
ASILAGGQNEQF
>TRBV7-9|TRBJ1-1
ASRIGETANTEAF